This entry lists 30 T cell receptor beta chains sequenced from one sample in a study of cytomegalovirus exposure and HLA in healthy donors. The PCR used 60 Vbeta and 13 Jbeta primers. Assay: immunoSEQ multiplex PCR; the TCRdb copy retains only in-frame clones and omits some. The sample has 200,000 or so clones; 80% to 85% are singletons. Sequenced input: PBMCs. These receptors came from a middle-aged man in good health and CMV-seropositive.

The chain recombines TRBV11-3 with TRBJ2-7, with a weak D call TRBD1 (6 bases). The CDR3 runs to 13 residues. Germline CDR1 reads SGHNT; CDR2 reads YENEEA. The V end lost 1 base, the J end lost 5 bases, and 9 bases lay between the germline ends. The CDR3 spells CASSLVQGDEQYF. The DNA of the CDR3 is TGTGCCAGCAGCTTAGTACAGGGCGACGAGCAGTACTTC.

This clone was picked up a small number of times. The chain uses TRBV5-6 and TRBJ2-7, with TRBD2 matching over 9 bases. J was trimmed by 1 base and V by 1 base; bases with no gene match: 3. The CDR3 runs 15 residues. Germline lookup yields CDR1 SGHDT and CDR2 YYEEEE. This CDR3 is CASSLLAGKSYEQYF. The CDR3 DNA sequence: TGTGCCAGCAGCTTGCTAGCGGGGAAGTCCTACGAGCAGTACTTC.

The rearrangement joins TRBV21-1 to TRBJ2-7; TRBD2, as called in the table, went unchecked against the DNA. TRBV21-1 is a pseudogene segment. This CDR3 contains 14 residues. The CDR3 loop is CASSKGGSFYEQYF. CDR3 coding DNA: TGTGCCAGCAGCAAAGGAGGTAGCTTCTACGAGCAGTACTTC.

The V call is TRBV5-4, the J call TRBJ2-5; a possible D gene is TRBD1 (5 bases). V was cut by 0 bases and J by 2 bases, with 11 bases left in between. The CDR3 extends over 15 amino acids. Germline V lookup: CDR1 SGHNT, CDR2 YYREEE (reference sequence). CDR3 coding DNA: TGTGCCAGCAGCTTGGGCCAGGGAAGACAAGAGACCCAGTACTTC. Its translation: CASSLGQGRQETQYF.

The chain combines TRBV18 with TRBJ1-6; D is ambiguous. The CDR3 length is 18 residues. Trimming left V 5 bases short and J 9 bases short, with 26 bases between. Per germline, CDR1 KGHSH and CDR2 LQKENI. CDR3 coding DNA: TGTGCCAGCTCATATCCAACTCCGGACCCCTACGGGAGTTCACCCCTCCACTTT. As protein: CASSYPTPDPYGSSPLHF.

The rearrangement links TRBV14 to TRBJ2-1, with a possible D match to TRBD2 (6 bases). Germline V gene data show CDR1 as SGHDN and CDR2 as FVKESK. Deletions cut 0 bases from V and 4 bases from J, with 10 bases between. CDR3 length equals 15 residues. The DNA of the CDR3 is TGTGCCAGCAGCCAAGATTTGGGGACTTACAATGAGCAGTTCTTC. Translated: CASSQDLGTYNEQFF.

The rearrangement links TRBV10-3 to TRBJ1-2; no firm D call. Germline CDR1 reads ENHRY; CDR2 reads SYGVKD. The germline V and J ends were trimmed by 2 bases and 3 bases, with 13 bases remaining between them. This CDR3 comprises 15 residues. CDR3 sequence (DNA): TGTGCCATCAGTGAGCAGGTCTTGAAGGACTATGGCTACACCTTC. Translated, it gives CAISEQVLKDYGYTF.

The chain carries TRBV7-9 and TRBJ2-3; 8 nucleotides align to TRBD2. The junction had 16 bases not matched to a gene; V was cut back by 4 bases and J by 4 bases. The CDR3 extends over 18 amino acids. From germline, CDR1 is SEHNR and CDR2 FQNEAQ (reference sequence). CDR3: CASSSRPGGPGRADTQYF. CDR3 nucleotides: TGTGCCAGCAGCTCCCGCCCCGGGGGCCCCGGGAGGGCAGATACGCAGTATTTT.

This clone was seen a handful of times. This chain uses TRBV4-3 with TRBJ2-1, with D perhaps matching TRBD1 (5 bases). This CDR3 comprises 17 residues. Germline CDR1 LGHNA, CDR2 YSLEER. The V and J ends lost 0 bases and 10 bases respectively, with 22 bases between them. CDR3 sequence reads: CASSQDHGRVGLKEQFF. The CDR3 coding sequence is TGCGCCAGCAGCCAAGATCATGGCAGGGTAGGCTTGAAGGAGCAGTTCTTC.

In its sample, this clone was seen a few times. The chain is built from TRBV14 and TRBJ2-7; D is ambiguous. CDR1 and CDR2 from the germline V gene are SGHDN and FVKESK. Trimming stripped 4 bases from V and 2 bases from J, with 15 bases between. This CDR3 contains 15 residues. In DNA, the CDR3 is TGTGCCAGCAGCCCCCCGGGTCCTTGGCCCTACGAGCAGTACTTC. Translating it yields CASSPPGPWPYEQYF. Looking up the rest from reference TRBV14 and TRBJ2-7 gives the full variable domain: EAGVTQFPSHSVIEKGQTVTLRCDPISGHDNLYWYRRVMGKEIKFLLHFVKESKQDESGMPNNRFLAERTGGTYSTLKVQPAELEDSGVYFCASSPPGPWPYEQYFGPGTRLTVT.

The rearrangement uses TRBV5-6 and TRBJ2-2; no firm D call. The CDR3 sequence is 16 residues long. V gave up 0 bases and J gave up 5 bases, with 14 bases separating them. Germline V gene sequence: CDR1 SGHDT, CDR2 YYEEEE. The chain's CDR3 is CASSLAWASGTGELFF. The CDR3 DNA follows: TGTGCCAGCAGCTTGGCCTGGGCCTCAGGAACCGGGGAGCTGTTTTTT.

The chain recombines TRBV4-1 with TRBJ1-5, with D possibly TRBD1 on 5 matching bases. Germline CDR1 MGHRA, CDR2 YSYEKL. The CDR3 sequence is 15 residues long. The ends were cut back, 0 bases at V and 4 bases at J, with 10 bases in the middle. This chain's CDR3 is CASSQDRQGNQPQHF. In DNA form, the CDR3 reads TGCGCCAGCAGCCAAGATAGGCAGGGTAATCAGCCCCAGCATTTT.

This sequence joins TRBV7-2 and TRBJ2-5; D may be TRBD2 (6 bases). In germline, CDR1 is SGHTA, CDR2 FQGNSA. The CDR3 length is 15 residues. V was pared by 1 base and J by 2 bases, with 11 bases between. Here the CDR3 reads CASSLGRGPQETQYF. The CDR3 DNA reads as TGTGCCAGCAGCTTAGGGCGGGGACCACAAGAGACCCAGTACTTC.

The V and J genes are TRBV27 and TRBJ2-7; 10 bases map to TRBD1. Germline V CDR1 and CDR2: MNHEY, SMNVEV (reference sequence). This CDR3 comprises 13 residues. V was clipped by 6 bases and J by 5 bases; unmatched bases: 4. The CDR3 sequence: CASRGTGDHEQYF. CDR3 sequence (DNA): TGTGCCAGCAGAGGGACAGGGGACCACGAGCAGTACTTC.

V usage is TRBV7-6 and J usage is TRBJ2-2, with D possibly being TRBD2 (6 bases). The V gene lost 6 bases and the J gene lost 0 bases, with 20 bases spanning the gap. Germline V gene data show CDR1 as SGHVS and CDR2 as FNYEAQ. The CDR3 sequence is 18 residues long. The CDR3 loop is CASRPDLIAGSNTGELFF. The DNA of the CDR3 is TGTGCCAGCAGACCGGACTTGATCGCGGGGTCGAACACCGGGGAGCTGTTTTTT. The variable domain in full, with the rest retrieved from reference TRBV7-6 and TRBJ2-2, is GAGVSQSPRYKVTKRGQDVALRCDPISGHVSLYWYRQALGQGPEFLTYFNYEAQQDKSGLPNDRFSAERPEGSISTLTIQRTEQRDSAMYRCASRPDLIAGSNTGELFFGEGSRLTVL.

In this sample, this clone turned up once. The J gene is TRBJ1-2, the V gene TRBV6-4, with D possibly matching TRBD1 (5 bases). The ends were cut back, 6 bases at V and 7 bases at J, with 9 bases in the middle. This CDR3 comprises 11 residues. The germline V gene has CDR1 MRHNA and CDR2 SNTAGT. Here the CDR3 reads CASRGPVGYTF. CDR3 coding DNA: TGTGCCAGCAGGGGGCCAGTTGGCTACACCTTC.

The J gene is TRBJ2-1, the V gene TRBV5-6; D perhaps matches TRBD2 (6 bases). The germline CDR1 and CDR2 sequences are SGHDT and YYEEEE. V was cut by 0 bases and J by 1 base, with 14 bases left in between. The CDR3 covers 17 residues. CDR3 sequence (DNA): TGTGCCAGCAGCTTGGACGTCGCGGGGCCGTCCTACAATGAGCAGTTCTTC. Translated: CASSLDVAGPSYNEQFF.

This chain joins TRBV28 and TRBJ2-7; D is perhaps TRBD1 (6 bases). V lost 4 bases and J lost 4, with 20 bases in between. The CDR3 covers 16 residues. Germline V gene data show CDR1 as MDHEN and CDR2 as SYDVKM. CDR3 amino acids: CASSSQRPGHLYEQYF. The CDR3 coding sequence is TGTGCCAGCAGTTCCCAACGTCCGGGACATCTTTACGAGCAGTACTTC.

The chain employs TRBV7-3 and TRBJ2-5; 8 nucleotides align to TRBD2. Germline V CDR1 and CDR2: SGHTA, FQGTGA. The CDR3 consists of 14 residues. With V trimmed by 5 bases and J by 1 base, 3 bases remained unmatched. CDR3 DNA: TGTGCCAGCAGCCCAACTAGCGGCCAAGAGACCCAGTACTTC. Encoded protein: CASSPTSGQETQYF.

The chain carries TRBV27 and TRBJ2-7; 10 bases fit TRBD1. The CDR3 is 17 amino acids. V lost 4 bases, J lost 0 bases, and 9 bases stayed unmatched. Looked up from germline, CDR1 is MNHEY and CDR2 is SMNVEV (reference sequence). CDR3 DNA sequence: TGTGCCAGCAGTTCTCGGGACAGGGGCTTCCTCTCCTACGAGCAGTACTTC. Translation: CASSSRDRGFLSYEQYF.

This clone was seen more than once but under ten times. CDR3 loop: CASSLASGLSGNTIYF. In DNA, the CDR3 is TGCGCCAGCAGCTTGGCCTCAGGGCTCTCTGGAAACACCATATATTTT. The chain combines TRBV5-1 with TRBJ1-3; D may be TRBD1 (5 bases). The CDR3 runs to 16 residues. The V gene's germline CDR1 is SGHRS and CDR2 YFSETQ. V was shortened by 0 bases and J by 0 bases, with 10 bases between the two germline ends.

This clone was seen only a few times. V is TRBV9 and J is TRBJ2-5; tentative D call: TRBD1 (6 bases). V shed 0 bases and J shed 7 bases, with 19 bases lying between them. The CDR3 covers 16 residues. The germline V gene encodes CDR1 SGDLS and CDR2 YYNGEE. The CDR3 nucleotides read TGTGCCAGCAGCGTAGCGTGGACAGCCCAAGAGGGGACCCAGTACTTC. The encoded protein is CASSVAWTAQEGTQYF. Full variable domain (missing parts from reference TRBV9 and TRBJ2-5): DSGVTQTPKHLITATGQRVTLRCSPRSGDLSVYWYQQSLDQGLQFLIQYYNGEERAKGNILERFSAQQFPDLHSELNLSSLELGDSALYFCASSVAWTAQEGTQYFGPGTRLLVL.

This chain connects TRBV7-6 to TRBJ1-6; no clear D gene. The CDR3 has 15 residues. The germline V and J ends were trimmed by 5 bases and 7 bases, with 15 bases remaining between them. Per the germline V gene, CDR1 is SGHVS and CDR2 is FNYEAQ. The CDR3 coding sequence is TGTGCCAGCAGCCCCGGAGCCGGAACCAATTCACCCCTCCACTTT. Protein sequence: CASSPGAGTNSPLHF.

V usage is TRBV7-3 and J usage is TRBJ2-5, with a tentative D call TRBD1 (6 bases). Between the trimmed V and J ends, which lost 5 bases and 5 bases, there was a span of 12 bases. There are 13 residues in the CDR3. The germline CDR1 and CDR2 sequences are SGHTA and FQGTGA. In DNA, the CDR3 is TGTGCCAGCAGCCAAACAGGGTTGGAGACCCAGTACTTC. It yields the protein CASSQTGLETQYF.

The chain links TRBV9 to TRBJ1-2, with TRBD1 matching over 7 bases. Germline V gene sequence: CDR1 SGDLS, CDR2 YYNGEE. The CDR3 loop spans 13 amino acids. J was trimmed by 4 bases and V by 3 bases; bases with no gene match: 3. The CDR3 sequence is CASSATGVYGYTF. As DNA, the CDR3 is TGTGCCAGCAGCGCCACAGGGGTCTATGGCTACACCTTC.

The genes are TRBV27 and TRBJ1-4; 10 nucleotides line up with TRBD1. The germline V gene encodes CDR1 MNHEY and CDR2 SMNVEV (reference sequence). J gave up 5 bases and V 6 bases, and 9 bases lay outside the gene matches. There are 16 residues in the CDR3. CDR3 in amino acids: CASRPAPGQGNEKLFF. The CDR3 nucleotides are TGTGCCAGCAGACCCGCCCCGGGACAGGGGAATGAAAAACTGTTTTTT. The full variable domain, with the rest looked up from reference TRBV27 and TRBJ1-4, is EAQVTQNPRYLITVTGKKLTVTCSQNMNHEYMSWYRQDPGLGLRQIYYSMNVEVTDKGDVPEGYKVSRKEKRNFPLILESPSPNQTSLYFCASRPAPGQGNEKLFFGSGTQLSVL.

The chain links TRBV28 to TRBJ1-5, with unresolved D. Germline lookup yields CDR1 MDHEN and CDR2 SYDVKM. V lost 4 bases and J lost 6, with 10 bases in between. This CDR3 is 13 amino acids long. As DNA, the CDR3 is TGTGCCAGCAGTTCGCAGGTGATTCAGCCCCAGCATTTT. Translating gives CASSSQVIQPQHF. Full variable domain (missing parts from reference TRBV28 and TRBJ1-5): DVKVTQSSRYLVKRTGEKVFLECVQDMDHENMFWYRQDPGLGLRLIYFSYDVKMKEKGDIPEGYSVSREKKERFSLILESASTNQTSMYLCASSSQVIQPQHFGDGTRLSIL.

The gene calls are TRBV4-1 and TRBJ2-2; the D gene is possibly TRBD1 (6 bases). Germline loops: CDR1 MGHRA, CDR2 YSYEKL. This CDR3 is 12 amino acids long. Trimming cost V 8 bases and J 7 bases, with 11 bases left between them. In DNA form, the CDR3 reads TGCGCCAGCGTTACAGGGAGCGGGGAGCTGTTTTTT. Encoded protein: CASVTGSGELFF.

This clone was observed a single time. This chain uses TRBV5-8 with TRBJ2-5, with D possibly being TRBD1 (7 bases). The CDR3 has 18 residues. V lost 0 bases to trimming and J lost 5 bases, with 23 bases between them. Per germline, CDR1 SGHTS and CDR2 YDEGEE. The CDR3: CASSLVPSGQGGSETQYF. The CDR3 nucleotides are TGTGCCAGCAGCTTGGTCCCTTCTGGGCAGGGGGGATCCGAGACCCAGTACTTC.

This clone was seen only once. The chain carries TRBV28 and TRBJ2-7; D may be TRBD1 (6 bases). The V end was cut by 2 bases, the J end by 3 bases, with 11 bases between. From germline, CDR1 is MDHEN and CDR2 SYDVKM. This CDR3 is built from 14 residues. CDR3 amino acids: CASSLNGQLYEQYF. CDR3 coding DNA: TGTGCCAGCAGTTTAAACGGACAGCTCTACGAGCAGTACTTC.